The present T cell receptor beta chain was sequenced within a study of CD8+ T cells in alopecia areata. Study in general: Treated patients took oral tofacitinib at 5 to 10 mg twice daily.

Sequencing used cDNA as its template, made by extracting RNA and reverse transcribing it. Sequenced by immunoSEQ multiplex PCR; TCRdb stores in-frame clones only, minus some. The sample has about 69,000 clones; roughly 61% are singletons. This CDR3 comprises 14 residues. Germline CDR1 and CDR2: SGHRS and YFSETQ. The V end lost 4 bases, the J end lost 7 bases, and 15 bases lay between the germline ends. The V gene is TRBV5-1, the J gene TRBJ2-1; maybe TRBD2 (6 bases). This sequence was found in a human donor with alopecia areata. Sequencing was performed on CD8+ T cells sorted from blood, taken at week 0. The DNA for the CDR3 is TGCGCCAGCAGCCCCGGGACTCCACTTAATGAGCAGTTCTTC. Its translation is CASSPGTPLNEQFF.